This T cell receptor (beta chain) is from a study of T-cell reconstitution after alpha-beta-depleted transplantation in children. This clonotype was counted ten times or more. CDR3 length equals 14 residues. Germline-derived CDR1 and CDR2 are LGHNA and YSLEER. Between the trimmed V and J ends, which lost 0 bases and 4 bases, there was a span of 9 bases. It was with unique molecular identifiers that the TCRbeta library was prepared. TCRdb re-called the PCR reads with MiXCR, one entry per CDR3 protein. Of about 610,000 distinct CDR3 sequences detected, about 10% appear once; the ten largest clones hold less than 5%.

This clonotype was sampled from a human donor who donated a stem cell graft to a child with acute myeloid leukemia. The sample here was PBMCs from the stem cell graft donor, taken from the stem cell graft. The chain joins TRBV4-3 to TRBJ2-5, with unresolved D. CDR3 protein: CASSQDPSRETQYF. As DNA, the CDR3 is TGCGCCAGCAGCCAAGATCCGAGTAGAGAGACCCAGTACTTC.